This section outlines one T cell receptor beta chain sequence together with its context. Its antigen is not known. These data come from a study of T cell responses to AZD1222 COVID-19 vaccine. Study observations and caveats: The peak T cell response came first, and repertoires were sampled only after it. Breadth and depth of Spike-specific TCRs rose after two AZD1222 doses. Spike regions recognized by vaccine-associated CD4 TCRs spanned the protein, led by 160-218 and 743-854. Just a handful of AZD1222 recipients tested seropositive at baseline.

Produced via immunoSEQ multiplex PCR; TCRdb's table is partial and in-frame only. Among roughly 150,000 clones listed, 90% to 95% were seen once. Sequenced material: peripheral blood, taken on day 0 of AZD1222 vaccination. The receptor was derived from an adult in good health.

The CDR3 DNA follows: TGCGCCAGCAAAAGAGTGGCCGGAAAAACCGGGGAGCTGTTTTTT. This codes for CASKRVAGKTGELFF. The chain carries TRBV5-1 and TRBJ2-2; no reliable D call. Trimming took 6 bases from V and 5 from J, leaving 17 bases between them. Germline CDR1 SGHRS, CDR2 YFSETQ. The CDR3 contains 15 residues.